The 7 T cell receptor beta chains listed next were all sequenced from one sample in a study of vaccination effects on CD4 cells after COVID-19. Sequencing was performed with immunoSEQ multiplex PCR; in TCRdb, only in-frame clones are kept and a portion is missing. The sample lists around 23,000 clones, 65% to 85% occurring once. For these TCRs, the target antigens are not known. Peptide-pool stimulation followed by sequencing identified expanded antigen-specific CD4+ clonotypes in the ViraFEST assay. CD4+ T cells were isolated after less than 13 days of culture. Participants were vaccinated with two doses of either the BNT162b2 or mRNA-1273 vaccine. This specimen consisted of CD4+ T cells from PBMCs cultured with HCoV-229E spike peptides, obtained after COVID-19 vaccination. The receptors derive from a human donor who received a COVID-19 vaccine.

This chain connects TRBV5-4 to TRBJ2-5, with no clear D. Germline CDR1 is SGHNT and CDR2 is YYREEE (reference sequence). Trimming left V 0 bases short and J 2 bases short, with 8 bases between. The CDR3 length is 14 residues. The CDR3 sequence is CASSLARGQETQYF. For the CDR3, the DNA is TGTGCCAGCAGCTTGGCGCGAGGTCAAGAGACCCAGTACTTC.

The genes are TRBV27 and TRBJ1-5; a possible D gene is TRBD1 (6 bases). CDR1 and CDR2 (germline): MNHEY, SMNVEV (reference sequence). CDR3 length: 15 amino acids. The germline V and J ends were trimmed by 6 bases and 0 bases, with 12 bases remaining between them. The CDR3 reads CASRTGHSSNQPQHF. The CDR3 region has the DNA TGTGCCAGCAGAACAGGGCATTCTAGCAATCAGCCCCAGCATTTT.

The rearrangement uses TRBV6-2 or TRBV6-3 and TRBJ2-7; 8 nucleotides line up with TRBD2. The trim removed 2 bases at V and 2 bases at J, leaving 2 bases unmatched. The CDR3 sequence is 14 residues long. Germline V gene data show CDR1 as MNHEY and CDR2 as SVGEGT. For the CDR3, the DNA is TGTGCCAGCAGTTACGGCGGGAGGACCTACGAGCAGTACTTC. It is translated as CASSYGGRTYEQYF.

The rearrangement links TRBV10-3 to TRBJ2-1; 7 nucleotides agree with TRBD2. CDR3 length equals 15 residues. Germline lookup yields CDR1 ENHRY and CDR2 SYGVKD. J was trimmed by 3 bases and V by 7 bases; bases with no gene match: 9. DNA for the CDR3: TGTGCCATCAACACAAGGGACTACGGCTACAATGAGCAGTTCTTC. It translates to CAINTRDYGYNEQFF.

The chain joins TRBV5-1 to TRBJ2-1, with no clear D. CDR3 size: 15 residues. Germline V gene sequence: CDR1 SGHRS, CDR2 YFSETQ. V lost 0 bases, J lost 0 bases, and 7 bases lay in between. The CDR3 loop reads CASSLEGSSYNEQFF. In DNA, the CDR3 is TGCGCCAGCAGCTTGGAGGGTAGCTCCTACAATGAGCAGTTCTTC.

V usage is TRBV5-1 and J usage is TRBJ2-2; 9 nucleotides agree with TRBD2. Per the germline V gene, CDR1 is SGHRS and CDR2 is YFSETQ. Trimming at V came to 4 bases and at J to 3 bases, leaving 13 bases not matched to a gene. There are 18 residues in the CDR3. CDR3: CASSQNWRGGPYTGELFF. For the CDR3, the DNA is TGCGCCAGCAGCCAAAACTGGCGGGGGGGCCCCTACACCGGGGAGCTGTTTTTT.

This clone showed up just a few times. The rearrangement joins TRBV2 to TRBJ1-6; no clear D gene. V lost 2 bases and J lost 0, with 8 bases in between. This CDR3 has 16 residues. Looked up from germline, CDR1 is SNHLY and CDR2 is FYNNEI. The CDR3 region has the DNA TGTGCCAGCAGTGAAATAGGGAGCTCCTATAATTCACCCCTCCACTTT. It specifies CASSEIGSSYNSPLHF.